This T cell receptor (beta chain) emerged from a study of human T cells and chemical hapten exposure. For the study at large: Weekly administration of diphenylcyclopropenone to the scalp of patients continued throughout the roughly 24-week study. Minor volume differences among pooled libraries chiefly drove per-sample TCR yield variation.

In the authors' methods: A typical sample had roughly 96,000 TCRs, with roughly 20,000 to 700,000 overall. TCRdb ran MiXCR on the RACE reads and lists one entry per CDR3 protein. TCRdb's processing, not the authors' own work, is the source of the V and J calls. Seen here are 100,000 or so distinct CDR3 sequences, less than 40% observed once, and the top ten hold roughly 2.5%. The time point denotes: patch test 3, about 24 weeks after DPC sensitization. The treatment is: therapeutic diphenylcyclopropenone sensitization with weekly scalp DPC. Sample donors consisted of patients with alopecia, aged 18 to 70 years, who were suitable for DPC. In this sample, this clonotype turned up a few times. The source of this sequence is a middle-aged man with alopecia areata. Some clones in this sample may be carry-over from other donors' samples. The sample was whole blood, taken in connection with sensitization to the hapten diphenylcyclopropenone (DPC).

The CDR3 nucleotides are TGTGCCAGCTCACCAACGACAGGGCCAGATACGCAGTATTTT. It specifies CASSPTTGPDTQYF. V is TRBV18 and J is TRBJ2-3; TRBD1 matches 7 bases. With V trimmed by 2 bases and J by 4 bases, 3 bases remained unmatched. The germline V gene encodes CDR1 KGHSH and CDR2 LQKENI. This CDR3 spans 14 amino acids.